This T cell receptor (beta chain) appears in the sequencing data of a study of blood T cell repertoires in COVID-19. V lost 5 bases, J lost 1 base, and 16 bases lay in between. CDR3 length: 16 residues. Germline loops: CDR1 SGHRS, CDR2 YFSETQ. The count of this clone is one. Profiled with immunoSEQ multiplex PCR; TCRdb holds only in-frame clones, not every one. The data show 150,000 to 200,000 clones, around four fifths seen once. Each recovered donor of Cohort 3 presented with two negative PCRs, clearance, or symptom resolution. Sequenced: PBMCs or T cells enriched from blood (not recorded which). This clonotype originated in a woman aged 60-75 years who had recovered from COVID-19. The V gene is TRBV5-1, the J gene TRBJ2-1; possible D gene TRBD1, 6 bases. As DNA, the CDR3 is TGCGCCAGCAGGGCCGTTGGGGGCGCTTCCTACAATGAGCAGTTCTTC. This encodes CASRAVGGASYNEQFF.